The present entry profiles one TCR beta chain with its context. This record comes from a study of T cell changes during pregnancy in multiple sclerosis. The length of the CDR3 is 16 residues. The germline V gene has CDR1 MGHRA and CDR2 YSYEKL. Trimming removed 5 bases from V and 5 bases from J; junction bases left unmatched: 9. Method: immunoSEQ multiplex PCR; TCRdb's copy keeps in-frame clones and lacks some. Of 90,000 to 100,000 clones listed, 92% are singletons. This sequence originates from a female donor in good health, enrolled as a control in a pregnancy study. V is TRBV4-1 and J is TRBJ2-5; 12 bases map to TRBD2. The sequences come from peripheral blood, collected after pregnancy. The CDR3 DNA follows: TGCGCCAGCAGCTCCCTAGCGGGGGGGCGAGGTGAGACCCAGTACTTC. It yields the protein CASSSLAGGRGETQYF.